This T cell receptor beta chain was retrieved from a study of identical twins (dated by TCRdb to 2016 to 2018). At the level of the whole study: To test whether fetal clonotypes persist, this study deep-sequenced TCR alpha and beta repertoires from monozygotic twins, from unrelated adults of various ages, and from cord blood. To rule out contamination, the twin experiments were replicated at different times with different library preparation protocols.

This clonotype was recorded at least ten times. The clone's antigen remains unknown. The record has no base qualities; no much larger clone is one base away. Every donor in the study was a healthy Caucasian. The full study reports these points: Zero-insertion analyses could be partly confounded by invariant T cells such as MAIT and iNKT, although diverse VJ usage argued against such confounding for most clonotypes. Because the same donors could not be followed over many years, the conclusions depended on cross-sectional statistical analysis. Fewer insertions were carried by abundant cord blood beta clonotypes, a similar but weaker trend appeared in young adult naive repertoires, and no such trend appeared in memory repertoires. Compared with coincidental sharing between unrelated individuals, an excess of low generation-probability sequences was observed among out-of-frame TCR alpha sequences shared between twins. The excess sharing between twins in beta out-of-frame sequences was weaker because fewer shared sequences reduced the signal-to-noise ratio. Out-of-frame TCR alpha sharing in monozygotic twins was systematically underestimated by recombination models, whereas sharing between unrelated individuals was in agreement with the recombination models.

The library was built by means of 5' RACE. Sequencing used an Illumina HiSeq 2000. A universal primer binding site was introduced by template switching, and a unique molecular identifier was present in the final cDNA, enabling accurate counting of TCR cDNA molecules. Specific primers in the conserved constant-segment region were used to synthesize first-strand cDNA for the TCR alpha and beta chains. To control for contamination, each cDNA library was double barcoded with a SMART-Mk sample barcode plus Illumina barcodes. Two successive PCR steps introduced TruSeq adapter sequences along with Illumina sample barcodes. The Illumina HiSeq platform was used with custom primers to sequence TCR alpha and beta cDNA libraries. The original pipeline was this. Raw reads were processed with MiGEC to extract unique molecular identifiers, and MiXCR was used to determine CDR3 positions. Recombination models were inferred per individual with the repgenHMM and IGoR tools using an EM algorithm. The tcR package in R was used for shared clonotype analysis, with sharing normalized by the product of cloneset sizes. To study raw recombination free of thymic and clonal selection effects, out-of-frame nonproductive sequences were analyzed. Through fastp at Q25 and MiXCR, TCRdb rebuilt clones from the public reads, retaining in-frame beta chains. Rows with one shared CDR3 protein collapse into an entry with the most common genes and DNA. The V and J calls were determined by TCRdb, not by the authors. For this sample the table gives 1.5 million to 2 million distinct CDR3 sequences, of which about 32% were detected only once. The ten largest clonotypes hold over 0.25% of the sample.

Measured from the cysteine to the phenylalanine, the CDR3 is 13 residues long. The DNA shown is the 39-base CDR3, in frame from base 1. V is clipped by 3 bases and J by 3 bases, and the sequence between their germline boundaries is 9 bases long. CDR1 and CDR2 are drawn from the germline V gene: SNHLY, FYNNEI. The sequenced sample consisted of cord blood. The TCR was taken from a newborn girl in good health. The rearranged segments are TRBV2 and TRBJ2-7; the D gene cannot be named for sure. The bases read TGTGCCAGCAGTGATTCGAGTAGCTACGAGCAGTACTTC. This translates into CASSDSSSYEQYF.